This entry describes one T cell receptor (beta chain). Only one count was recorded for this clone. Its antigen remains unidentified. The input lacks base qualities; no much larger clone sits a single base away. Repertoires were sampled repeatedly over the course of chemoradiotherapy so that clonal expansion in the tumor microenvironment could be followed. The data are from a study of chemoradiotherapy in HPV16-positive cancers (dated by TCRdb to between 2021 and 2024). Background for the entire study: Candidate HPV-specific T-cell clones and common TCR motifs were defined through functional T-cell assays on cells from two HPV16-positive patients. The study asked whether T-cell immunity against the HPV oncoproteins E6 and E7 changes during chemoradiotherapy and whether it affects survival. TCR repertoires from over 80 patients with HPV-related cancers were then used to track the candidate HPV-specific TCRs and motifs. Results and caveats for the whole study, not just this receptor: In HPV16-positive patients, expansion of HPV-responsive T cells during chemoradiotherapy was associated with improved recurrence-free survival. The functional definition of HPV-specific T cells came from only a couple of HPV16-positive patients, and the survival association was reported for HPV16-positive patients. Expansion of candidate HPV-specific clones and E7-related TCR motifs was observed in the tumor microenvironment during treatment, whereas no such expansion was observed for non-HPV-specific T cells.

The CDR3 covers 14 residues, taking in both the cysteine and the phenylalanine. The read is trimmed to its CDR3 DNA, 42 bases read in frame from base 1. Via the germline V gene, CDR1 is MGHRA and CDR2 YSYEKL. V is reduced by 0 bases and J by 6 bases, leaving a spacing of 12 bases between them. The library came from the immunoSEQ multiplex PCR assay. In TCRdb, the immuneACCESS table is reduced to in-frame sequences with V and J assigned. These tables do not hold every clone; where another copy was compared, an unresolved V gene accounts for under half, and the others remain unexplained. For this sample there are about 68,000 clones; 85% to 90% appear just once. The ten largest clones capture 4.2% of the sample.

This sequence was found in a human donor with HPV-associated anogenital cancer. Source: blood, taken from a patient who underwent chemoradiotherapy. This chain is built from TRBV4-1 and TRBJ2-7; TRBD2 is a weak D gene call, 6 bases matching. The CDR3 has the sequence CASSQDRTIGEQYF. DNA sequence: TGCGCCAGCAGCCAAGATCGGACTATAGGCGAGCAGTACTTC.